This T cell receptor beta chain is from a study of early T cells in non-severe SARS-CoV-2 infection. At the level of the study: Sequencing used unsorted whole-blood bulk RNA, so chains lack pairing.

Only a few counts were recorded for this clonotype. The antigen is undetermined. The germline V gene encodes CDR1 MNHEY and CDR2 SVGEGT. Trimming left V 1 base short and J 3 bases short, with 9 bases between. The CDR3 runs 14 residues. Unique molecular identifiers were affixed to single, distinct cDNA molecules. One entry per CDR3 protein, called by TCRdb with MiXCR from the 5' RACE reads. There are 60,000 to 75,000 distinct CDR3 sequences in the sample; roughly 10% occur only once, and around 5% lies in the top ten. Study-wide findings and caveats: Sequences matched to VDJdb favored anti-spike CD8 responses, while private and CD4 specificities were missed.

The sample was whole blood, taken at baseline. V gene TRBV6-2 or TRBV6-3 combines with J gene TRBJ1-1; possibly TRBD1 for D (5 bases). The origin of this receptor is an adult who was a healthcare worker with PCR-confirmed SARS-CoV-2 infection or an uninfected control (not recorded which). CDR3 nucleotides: TGTGCCAGCAGTTACTTGGGGCTCGACACTGAAGCTTTCTTT. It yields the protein CASSYLGLDTEAFF.